This record looks at one TCR beta chain sequence and its context. The antigen is undetermined. This sample is drawn from a study of OX40 agonist ivuxolimab in advanced cancers. Overall study: Prior anti-PD-1, anti-PD-L1 or anti-CTLA-4 therapy was allowed; 40% to 50% had some.

Assay used: immunoSEQ multiplex PCR; TCRdb lists only in-frame clones, some missing. The data contain around 72,000 clones, approximately 81% of them singletons. Notes on the study in general: Circulating CD4+ and CD8+ T cells showed clonal expansion by week 6 at 0.1 to 3.0 mg/kg. Low normalized clonal expansion also occurred in some nonresponding patients.

V shed 3 bases and J shed 0 bases, with 12 bases lying between them. The CDR3 sequence is 16 residues long. Germline V gene sequence: CDR1 LNHDA, CDR2 SQIVND (reference sequence). The origin of this receptor is an adult with an advanced solid tumor such as melanoma, head and neck, liver or kidney cancer. The V gene is TRBV19, the J gene TRBJ1-3, with a possible D match to TRBD1 (6 bases). The sequenced sample was CD4+ or CD8+ T cells sorted from blood, obtained in a trial of the OX40 agonist ivuxolimab. CDR3 nucleotides: TGTGCCAGTAGTATCACAGGGTCCAGCTCTGGAAACACCATATATTTT. Translation gives CASSITGSSSGNTIYF.